This T cell receptor (beta chain) was observed in a study of shared clonotypes between healthy human individuals. Study background: Aged 18 to 49, the donors were two women and three men. Study-wide findings and caveats: Sharing across four donors was highest in naive CD4 (roughly 5%) and lowest in memory CD8 (roughly 0.4%).

This clone was seen repeatedly, ten times or more. Its specificity is unknown. The V and J ends lost 0 bases and 4 bases, in that order; junction bases with no gene match: 11. Germline V gene lookup returns CDR1 SGHRS and CDR2 YFSETQ. This CDR3 contains 18 residues. The assay was immunoSEQ multiplex PCR, and TCRdb's table has in-frame clones only and misses some. The sample includes hundreds of thousands of clones, over 65% seen only once; the top ten take 1.5% to 2%. The CD4+ fraction was divided into a CD45RA+ naive subset and a CD45RA-negative memory subset. This TCR came from a woman in her twenties or thirties in good health. Sequencing was done on a sample of memory CD4+ T cells sorted from blood. Subset meaning: CD45RA-negative fraction. The chain recombines TRBV5-1 with TRBJ2-2; 8 nucleotides line up with TRBD2. CDR3 sequence reads: CASSLVPGGPVGTGELFF. DNA for the CDR3: TGCGCCAGCAGCTTGGTACCGGGAGGGCCGGTCGGCACCGGGGAGCTGTTTTTT. The whole variable domain, filled in from reference TRBV5-1 and TRBJ2-2, reads KAGVTQTPRYLIKTRGQQVTLSCSPISGHRSVSWYQQTPGQGLQFLFEYFSETQRNKGNFPGRFSGRQFSNSRSEMNVSTLELGDSALYLCASSLVPGGPVGTGELFFGEGSRLTVL.